Reported below is one T cell receptor (beta chain). The antigen is not known. The sample originates from a study of Ad26.COV2.S vaccination and SARS-CoV-2 variants. Overall study context: The vaccine Ad26.COV2.S was put into the muscle once, or twice with 56 days between. Study outcomes and limitations: Using TCR breadth and depth analyses may have led to underestimated total T cell responses.

Stated treatment: around 19 received Ad26.COV2.S at low or high dose, single or two shots; 5 received placebo; per-sample allocation not given. It was on day 63 after the first vaccine or placebo injection that samples were taken. Adults aged 18-55 years in Boston included the donor. CDR1 is SGHVS, CDR2 FNYEAQ, per germline. The V end was cut by 5 bases, the J end by 5 bases, with 18 bases between. The CDR3 length is 15 residues. Repertoires were generated with immunoSEQ multiplex PCR, while TCRdb's copy carries only in-frame clones and drops some. The sample has 250,000 or so clones, around 88% seen once.

This TCR was recovered from a person aged 18-65 years who received the Ad26.COV2.S COVID-19 vaccine or a placebo. Source: peripheral blood, taken in a trial of Ad26.COV2.S vaccine versus placebo. This sequence joins TRBV7-6 and TRBJ1-1; no firm D call. The CDR3 sequence: CASSPDPGLSTEAFF. CDR3 DNA: TGTGCCAGCAGCCCAGACCCAGGACTAAGTACTGAAGCTTTCTTT.